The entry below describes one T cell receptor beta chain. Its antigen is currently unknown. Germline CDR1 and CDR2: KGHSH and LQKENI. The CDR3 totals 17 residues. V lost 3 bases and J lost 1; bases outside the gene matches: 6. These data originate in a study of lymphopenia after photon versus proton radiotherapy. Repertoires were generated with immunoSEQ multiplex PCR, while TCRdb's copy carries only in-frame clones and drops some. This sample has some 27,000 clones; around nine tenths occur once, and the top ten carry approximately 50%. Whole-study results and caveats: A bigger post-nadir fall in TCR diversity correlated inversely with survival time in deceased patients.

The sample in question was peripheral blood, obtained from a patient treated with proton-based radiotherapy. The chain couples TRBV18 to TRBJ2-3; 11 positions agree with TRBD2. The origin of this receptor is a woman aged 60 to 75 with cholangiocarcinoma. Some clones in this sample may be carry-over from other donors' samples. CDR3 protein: CASSPLILAGGTDTQYF. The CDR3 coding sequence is TGTGCCAGCTCACCCCTAATACTAGCGGGAGGCACAGATACGCAGTATTTT.